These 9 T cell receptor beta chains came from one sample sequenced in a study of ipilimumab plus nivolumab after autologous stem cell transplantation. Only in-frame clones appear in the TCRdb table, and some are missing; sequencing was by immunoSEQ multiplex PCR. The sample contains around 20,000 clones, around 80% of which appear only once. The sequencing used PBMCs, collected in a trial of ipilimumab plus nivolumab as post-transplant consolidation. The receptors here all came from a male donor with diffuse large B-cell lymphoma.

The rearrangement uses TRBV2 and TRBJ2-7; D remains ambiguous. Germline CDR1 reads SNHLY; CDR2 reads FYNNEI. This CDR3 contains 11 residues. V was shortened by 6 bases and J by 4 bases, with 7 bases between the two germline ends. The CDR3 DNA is TGTGCCAGCAGAAGGGATTACGAGCAGTACTTC. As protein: CASRRDYEQYF.

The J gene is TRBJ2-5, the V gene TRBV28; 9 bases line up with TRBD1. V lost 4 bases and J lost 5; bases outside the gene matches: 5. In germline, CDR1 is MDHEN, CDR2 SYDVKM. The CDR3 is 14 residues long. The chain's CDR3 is CASSWDRADETQYF. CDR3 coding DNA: TGTGCCAGCAGTTGGGACAGGGCTGACGAGACCCAGTACTTC.

The CDR3 loop is CASSVFGTGGNEQFF. CDR3 coding DNA: TGTGCCAGCAGCGTATTCGGGACAGGGGGCAATGAGCAGTTCTTC. This rearrangement joins TRBV9 to TRBJ2-1, with 11 bases that match TRBD1. The CDR3 has 15 residues. Per the germline V gene, CDR1 is SGDLS and CDR2 is YYNGEE. The V and J ends lost 1 base and 6 bases, in that order; junction bases with no gene match: 3.

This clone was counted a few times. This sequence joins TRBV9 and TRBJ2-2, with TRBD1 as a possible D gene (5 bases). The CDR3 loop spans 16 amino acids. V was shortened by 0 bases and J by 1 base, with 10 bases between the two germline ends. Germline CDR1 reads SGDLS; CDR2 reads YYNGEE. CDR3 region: CASSVAIQGNTGELFF. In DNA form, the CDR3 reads TGTGCCAGCAGCGTAGCTATCCAGGGGAACACCGGGGAGCTGTTTTTT.

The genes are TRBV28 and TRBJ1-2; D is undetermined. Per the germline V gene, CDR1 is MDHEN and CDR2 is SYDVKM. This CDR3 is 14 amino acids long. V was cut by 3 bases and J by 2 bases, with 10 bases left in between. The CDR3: CASSFTRPNYGYTF. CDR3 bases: TGTGCCAGCAGTTTTACGCGCCCCAACTATGGCTACACCTTC.

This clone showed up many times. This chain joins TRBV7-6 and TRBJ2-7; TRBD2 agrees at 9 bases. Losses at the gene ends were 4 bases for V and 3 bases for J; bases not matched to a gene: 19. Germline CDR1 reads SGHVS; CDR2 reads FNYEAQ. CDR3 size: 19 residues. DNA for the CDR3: TGTGCCAGCAGCTCCCAGGGCCGAGGCGGGGGGGTATCGTACTACGAGCAGTACTTC. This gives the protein CASSSQGRGGGVSYYEQYF.

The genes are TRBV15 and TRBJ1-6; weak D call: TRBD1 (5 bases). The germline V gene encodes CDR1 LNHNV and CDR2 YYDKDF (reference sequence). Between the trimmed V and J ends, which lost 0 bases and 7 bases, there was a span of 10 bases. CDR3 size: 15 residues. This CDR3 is CATSRDGGKNSPLHF. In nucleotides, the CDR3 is TGTGCCACCAGCAGAGATGGGGGGAAAAATTCACCCCTCCACTTT.

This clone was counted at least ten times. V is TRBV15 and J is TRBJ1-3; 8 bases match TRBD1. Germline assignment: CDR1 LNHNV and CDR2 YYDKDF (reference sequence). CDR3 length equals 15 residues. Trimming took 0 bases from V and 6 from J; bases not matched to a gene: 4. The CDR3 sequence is CATSRDRGQTNTIYF. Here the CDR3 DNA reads TGTGCCACCAGCAGAGACAGGGGGCAGACAAACACCATATATTTT.

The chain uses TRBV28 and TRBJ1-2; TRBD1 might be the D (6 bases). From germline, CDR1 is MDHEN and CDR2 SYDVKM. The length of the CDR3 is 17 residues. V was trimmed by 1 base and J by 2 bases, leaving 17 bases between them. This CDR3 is CASSLSLMGARNYGYTF. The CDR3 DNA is TGTGCCAGCAGTTTATCCCTTATGGGGGCCAGGAACTATGGCTACACCTTC.